The clone carrying this TCR beta chain was observed a few times. Its specificity is not known. These data belong to a study of T-cell memory formation after mild COVID-19. Overall study findings and caveats: Contracting clones from day 15 to 85 had balanced CD4/CD8; later expanders favoured CD4+.

The V gene's germline CDR1 is GTSNPN and CDR2 SVGIG (reference sequence). This CDR3 region has 13 residues. Trimming removed 0 bases at V and 3 bases at J, with 8 bases between. TCRdb passed the 5' RACE reads through MiXCR, listing each CDR3 protein once. The profile shows some 600,000 distinct CDR3 sequences, approximately 15% of them singletons. Sequencing input: PBMCs or a T cell subset sorted from them (not recorded which). This sequence joins TRBV30 and TRBJ1-1; unclear D gene. This TCR came from an adult woman who had mild COVID-19 (a few samples of this study predate the infection). Cell type and time point are not known. The CDR3 DNA reads as TGTGCCTGGAGTGTAGGCCAATACACTGAAGCTTTCTTT. It codes for CAWSVGQYTEAFF.